This TCR beta chain was recorded in a study of blood T cell repertoires in COVID-19. The assay was immunoSEQ multiplex PCR, and TCRdb's table has in-frame clones only and misses some. The sample lists some 400,000 clones, more than 75% occurring once. What was sequenced was peripheral blood. This TCR was recovered from a woman aged 25 to 45 with COVID-19, enrolled during active disease.

The CDR3 sequence: CASSQDPGLGVEQFF. For the CDR3, the DNA is TGTGCCAGCAGCCAAGACCCGGGACTAGGGGTTGAGCAGTTCTTC. V and J are TRBV4-2 and TRBJ2-1; 8 bases align to TRBD2. Trimming at V came to 0 bases and at J to 9 bases, leaving 7 bases not matched to a gene. In germline, CDR1 is LGHNA, CDR2 YNFKEQ. This CDR3 comprises 15 residues.